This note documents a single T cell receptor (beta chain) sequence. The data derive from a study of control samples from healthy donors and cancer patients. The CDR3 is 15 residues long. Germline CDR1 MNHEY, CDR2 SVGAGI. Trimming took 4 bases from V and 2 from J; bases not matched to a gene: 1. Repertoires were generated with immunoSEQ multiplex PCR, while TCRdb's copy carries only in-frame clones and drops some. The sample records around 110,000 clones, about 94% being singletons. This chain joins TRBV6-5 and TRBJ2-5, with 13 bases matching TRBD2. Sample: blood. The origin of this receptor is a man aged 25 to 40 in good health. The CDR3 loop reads CASSLLAGGQETQYF. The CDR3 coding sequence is TGTGCCAGCAGTTTACTAGCGGGGGGGCAAGAGACCCAGTACTTC.